A single sample is the source of the 10 T cell receptor beta chains below, sequenced in a study of CD8+CD57+ T cells in acquired aplastic anemia. Profiling that covered TCR beta VDJ and CDR3 relied on genomic DNA as its template. TCRdb itself ran the reads through MiXCR, one entry per CDR3 protein. The data show about 470,000 distinct CDR3 sequences, 25% to 40% seen once. Flow cytometry had shown expanded CD8+CD57+ cells in the patients chosen for sequencing. Sequencing input: sorted CD4+, CD8+, or CD8+CD57+ T cells (not recorded which) from PBMCs. The receptors originated from a human donor with aplastic anemia.

This clonotype was counted many times. The chain joins TRBV7-9 to TRBJ1-1; maybe TRBD1 (5 bases). Germline CDR1 SEHNR, CDR2 FQNEAQ (reference sequence). Trimming shortened V by 1 base and J by 4 bases, and 10 bases separated the two germline ends. CDR3 length equals 14 residues. The CDR3 region is CASSLDGRATEAFF. CDR3 bases: TGTGCCAGCAGCTTAGACGGCAGGGCCACTGAAGCTTTCTTT.

This clonotype has more than one count but fewer than ten. The chain couples TRBV6-6 to TRBJ1-5; 7 bases map to TRBD1. Trimming cost V 0 bases and J 4 bases; bases outside gene matches: 9. The CDR3 totals 17 residues. Germline CDR1 and CDR2: MNHNY and SVGAGI (reference sequence). The CDR3 here is CASSYSAMTGKNQPQHF. The CDR3 coding sequence is TGTGCCAGCAGTTACTCGGCAATGACAGGGAAAAATCAGCCCCAGCATTTT.

This CDR3 reads CASSMDMGGTDTQYF. In DNA, the CDR3 is TGTGCCAGCAGCATGGATATGGGGGGCACAGATACGCAGTATTTT. This rearrangement joins TRBV9 to TRBJ2-3; the D gene could be TRBD1 or TRBD2 (5 bases each). The V gene lost 4 bases and the J gene lost 1 base, with 13 bases spanning the gap. Germline lookup yields CDR1 SGDLS and CDR2 YYNGEE. There are 15 residues in the CDR3. Together with reference TRBV9 and TRBJ2-3, the CDR3 gives the full variable domain: DSGVTQTPKHLITATGQRVTLRCSPRSGDLSVYWYQQSLDQGLQFLIQYYNGEERAKGNILERFSAQQFPDLHSELNLSSLELGDSALYFCASSMDMGGTDTQYFGPGTRLTVL.

This clonotype was recorded many times. The J gene is TRBJ1-1, the V gene TRBV9; D is undetermined. The V gene lost 1 base and the J gene lost 1 base, with 5 bases spanning the gap. Germline CDR1 is SGDLS and CDR2 is YYNGEE. The CDR3 spans 13 residues. CDR3: CASSVRGNTEAFF. The CDR3 DNA reads TGTGCCAGCAGCGTACGGGGGAACACTGAAGCTTTCTTT.

This clonotype was counted a single time. A much more abundant neighbour one base away suggests this may be a read error. This CDR3 reads CASGFGQGSSYEQYF. In nucleotides, the CDR3 is TGTGCCAGCGGATTCGGACAGGGCAGCTCCTACGAGCAGTACTTC. The chain uses TRBV2 and TRBJ2-7; 8 nucleotides line up with TRBD1. Germline loops: CDR1 SNHLY, CDR2 FYNNEI. The CDR3 runs to 15 residues. Losses at the gene ends were 8 bases for V and 0 bases for J; bases not matched to a gene: 9.

There are many counts of this clonotype. This rearrangement joins TRBV19 to TRBJ1-1; a weak D match, TRBD1 (6 bases). Trimming pared 9 bases from V and 3 bases from J, leaving 20 bases between. Germline values: CDR1 LNHDA, CDR2 SQIVND (reference sequence). This CDR3 is 15 amino acids long. The CDR3 here is CASRPSPGAYTEAFF. The CDR3 DNA is TGTGCCAGCCGACCATCCCCGGGGGCGTACACTGAAGCTTTCTTT.

With regard to this clonotype: Here the CDR3 omits its conserved ending phenylalanine or tryptophan, so a read error is the likely source. The chain couples TRBV11-2 to TRBJ2-7; possibly TRBD1 for D (6 bases). The CDR3 length is 15 residues. The V gene lost 5 bases and the J gene lost 0 bases, with 14 bases spanning the gap. From germline, CDR1 is SGHAT and CDR2 FQNNGV. In nucleotides, the CDR3 is TGTGCCAGCAGCCTCATAACAGGGATCTCCTACGAGCAGTACCTC. It is translated as CASSLITGISYEQYL.

The chain links TRBV25-1 to TRBJ2-1; D perhaps matches TRBD1 (6 bases). The length of the CDR3 is 15 residues. V was trimmed by 6 bases and J by 0 bases, leaving 12 bases between them. CDR1 and CDR2 (germline): MGHDK, SYGVNS. The CDR3 is CASSQGRSSYNEQFF. DNA for the CDR3: TGTGCCAGCAGCCAGGGGCGGAGCTCCTACAATGAGCAGTTCTTC.

The rearrangement links TRBV7-2 to TRBJ2-3, with 9 bases identical to TRBD2. The V gene end was trimmed by 5 bases and the J gene end by 11 bases; junction bases not matched to a gene: 11. The CDR3 length is 14 residues. The germline V gene has CDR1 SGHTA and CDR2 FQGNSA. The CDR3 nucleotides read TGTGCCAGCAGCACTGGCGGGAGGGTCCACGAGCAGTATTTT. Protein sequence: CASSTGGRVHEQYF.

Many counts were recorded for this clonotype. CDR3 sequence: CASSSAGGQETQYF. CDR3 in DNA: TGTGCCAGCAGCTCCGCGGGGGGGCAAGAGACCCAGTACTTC. This sequence joins TRBV11-2 and TRBJ2-5, with TRBD2 matching 9 bases. CDR1 is SGHAT and CDR2 is FQNNGV in the germline V gene. The CDR3 is 14 residues long. Trimming took 4 bases from V and 2 from J; bases not matched to a gene: 2.